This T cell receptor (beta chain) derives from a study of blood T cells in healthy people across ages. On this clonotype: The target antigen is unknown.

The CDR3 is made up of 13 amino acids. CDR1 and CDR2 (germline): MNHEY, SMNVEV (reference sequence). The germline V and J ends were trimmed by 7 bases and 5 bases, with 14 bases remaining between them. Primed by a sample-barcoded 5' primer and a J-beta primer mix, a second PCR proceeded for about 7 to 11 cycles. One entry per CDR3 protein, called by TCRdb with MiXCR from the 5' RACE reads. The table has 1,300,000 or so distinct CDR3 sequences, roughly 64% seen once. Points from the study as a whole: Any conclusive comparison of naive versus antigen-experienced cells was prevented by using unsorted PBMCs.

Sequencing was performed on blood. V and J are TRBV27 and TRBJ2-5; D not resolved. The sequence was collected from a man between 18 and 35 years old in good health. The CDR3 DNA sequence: TGTGCCAGCAATCCGCGCACAAGGGAGACCCAGTACTTC. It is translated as CASNPRTRETQYF.